This entry lists 19 T cell receptor beta chains sequenced from one sample in a study of cytomegalovirus exposure and HLA in healthy donors. The primer mix had 60 Vbeta and 13 Jbeta primers. The repertoire was sequenced with immunoSEQ multiplex PCR; TCRdb's copy has only in-frame clones and lacks some. This sample yields just over 150,000 clones, of which about 79% are seen a single time; around 1% belongs to the top ten. Source material: PBMCs. These receptors came from a woman aged 50 to 60 in good health and CMV-seropositive.

The rearrangement links TRBV28 to TRBJ1-1; TRBD1 aligns across 11 bases. V dropped 8 bases and J dropped 3; count of bases not matched to a gene: 8. CDR3 length: 15 amino acids. Germline V gene sequence: CDR1 MDHEN, CDR2 SYDVKM. CDR3 DNA sequence: TGTGCCAGCGAGGGACAGGGGGTAATCGACACTGAAGCTTTCTTT. Translating gives CASEGQGVIDTEAFF.

This clone was seen only once. The V call is TRBV10-3, the J call TRBJ2-3; D is unresolved. V shed 8 bases and J shed 5 bases, with 8 bases lying between them. CDR1 ENHRY and CDR2 SYGVKD come from the germline V gene. This CDR3 region has 11 residues. In DNA, the CDR3 is TGTGCCATCCGCCTAGGAGATACGCAGTATTTT. Translated: CAIRLGDTQYF.

The rearrangement uses TRBV10-3 and TRBJ1-4; TRBD1 aligns across 10 bases. Germline V gene sequence: CDR1 ENHRY, CDR2 SYGVKD. The CDR3 runs 14 residues. With V trimmed by 6 bases and J by 8 bases, 6 bases remained unmatched. The CDR3 nucleotides are TGTGCCATCAGGGGGACAGGGGTTGGCGAAAAACTGTTTTTT. Translation gives CAIRGTGVGEKLFF.

The chain has TRBV28 and TRBJ1-1, with a tentative D call TRBD1 (5 bases). V shed 7 bases and J shed 5 bases, with 20 bases lying between them. The CDR3 is 15 amino acids. Germline V gene data show CDR1 as MDHEN and CDR2 as SYDVKM. As DNA, the CDR3 is TGTGCCAGCACGACCTTAAAGCGAGCAGGGACTGAAGCTTTCTTT. Translation: CASTTLKRAGTEAFF.

The genes are TRBV19 and TRBJ1-2; 10 bases are a match to TRBD1. The trim removed 6 bases at V and 8 bases at J, leaving 12 bases unmatched. CDR3 length equals 15 residues. CDR1 is LNHDA and CDR2 is SQIVND in the germline V gene (reference sequence). CDR3 sequence (DNA): TGTGCCAGTAGGGAGACAGGGGGCCGTTCTGGGGGCTACACCTTC. Translated: CASRETGGRSGGYTF.

The chain links TRBV5-8 to TRBJ2-7; 10 positions agree with TRBD1. Looked up from germline, CDR1 is SGHTS and CDR2 is YDEGEE. Germline trimming cut 2 bases from V and 7 bases from J; bases unmatched to any gene: 9. The CDR3 extends over 15 amino acids. The CDR3 bases are TGTGCCAGCAGCTTCCCGGGACAGGGGTTTTTTGAGCAGTACTTC. Translating gives CASSFPGQGFFEQYF.

The chain uses TRBV19 and TRBJ2-6; 10 nucleotides align to TRBD1. The CDR3 covers 16 residues. Unmatched junction bases numbered 4, after V lost 4 bases and J lost 4 bases. The V gene's germline CDR1 is LNHDA and CDR2 SQIVND (reference sequence). CDR3 amino acids: CASSNGQGGGANVLTF. Here the CDR3 DNA reads TGTGCCAGTAGTAATGGACAGGGGGGCGGGGCCAACGTCCTGACTTTC.

The chain has TRBV5-4 and TRBJ2-1; 8 nucleotides agree with TRBD1. Per the germline V gene, CDR1 is SGHNT and CDR2 is YYREEE (reference sequence). The V and J ends lost 0 bases and 7 bases, in that order; junction bases with no gene match: 3. The CDR3 contains 14 residues. The CDR3 region has the DNA TGTGCCAGCAGCTTGGACAGGGGGGAGAATGAGCAGTTCTTC. This translates into CASSLDRGENEQFF.

The chain joins TRBV5-5 to TRBJ1-1; D not resolved. The CDR3 runs to 14 residues. The V and J ends lost 2 bases and 0 bases respectively, with 8 bases between them. Germline V gene sequence: CDR1 SGHKS, CDR2 YYEKEE (reference sequence). CDR3 loop: CASSLLDMNTEAFF. In nucleotides, the CDR3 is TGTGCCAGCAGCTTATTAGACATGAACACTGAAGCTTTCTTT.

The V call is TRBV2, the J call TRBJ1-1; no clear D. V lost 3 bases and J 11 bases, leaving 10 bases between the germline ends. The germline gives CDR1 SNHLY, CDR2 FYNNEI. The CDR3 totals 11 residues. The CDR3 DNA sequence: TGTGCCAGCAGTGAGCTCGTCCGGGCTTTCTTT. Translated, it gives CASSELVRAFF. Looking up the rest from reference TRBV2 and TRBJ1-1 gives the full variable domain: EPEVTQTPSHQVTQMGQEVILRCVPISNHLYFYWYRQILGQKVEFLVSFYNNEISEKSEIFDDQFSVERPDGSNFTLKIRSTKLEDSAMYFCASSELVRAFFGQGTRLTVV.

This clone is a singleton in its sample. The rearrangement uses TRBV29-1 and TRBJ1-2; 8 nucleotides match TRBD1. V lost 4 bases to trimming and J lost 8 bases; unmatched junction nucleotides: 9. Germline V gene data show CDR1 as SQVTM and CDR2 as ANQGSEA. CDR3 length: 13 residues. The CDR3 here is CSVVPRGQLGYTF. CDR3 nucleotide sequence: TGCAGCGTTGTTCCCAGGGGGCAGCTCGGCTACACCTTC.

The chain recombines TRBV29-1 with TRBJ2-1, with 10 bases identical to TRBD2. Losses at the gene ends were 5 bases for V and 5 bases for J; bases not matched to a gene: 6. The CDR3 length is 14 residues. The germline gives CDR1 SQVTM, CDR2 ANQGSEA. This CDR3 is CSVKRGGKHNEQFF. In DNA form, the CDR3 reads TGCAGCGTTAAGCGGGGGGGCAAACACAATGAGCAGTTCTTC.

V is TRBV6-1 and J is TRBJ1-5, with a possible D match to TRBD1 (6 bases). Germline-derived CDR1 and CDR2 are MNHNS and SASEGT. The CDR3 is 15 residues long. V gave up 0 bases and J gave up 9 bases, with 15 bases separating them. This CDR3 reads CASSEARGGKSPQHF. CDR3 nucleotide sequence: TGTGCCAGCAGTGAAGCGAGGGGGGGGAAGTCGCCCCAGCATTTT.

This rearrangement joins TRBV15 to TRBJ1-5, with D perhaps TRBD1 (6 bases). Germline-derived CDR1 and CDR2 are LNHNV and YYDKDF (reference sequence). The CDR3 consists of 13 residues. Trimming removed 1 base at V and 9 bases at J, with 10 bases between. The CDR3 is CATSRAGVPPQHF. CDR3 nucleotide sequence: TGTGCCACCAGCAGAGCAGGGGTCCCGCCCCAGCATTTT.

The genes are TRBV6-5 and TRBJ2-3; no clear D gene. V was shortened by 2 bases and J by 8 bases, with 14 bases between the two germline ends. Per germline, CDR1 MNHEY and CDR2 SVGAGI. There are 14 residues in the CDR3. The DNA for the CDR3 is TGTGCCAGCAGTTACAGTAATAATCCAGTTACGCAGTATTTT. It codes for CASSYSNNPVTQYF.

On this clone itself: This specimen includes other DNA sequences encoding the same CDR3. V gene TRBV6-5 combines with J gene TRBJ1-3; D remains ambiguous. This CDR3 comprises 13 residues. The germline gives CDR1 MNHEY, CDR2 SVGAGI. The ends were cut back, 5 bases at V and 2 bases at J, with 7 bases in the middle. The CDR3 here is CASSRGPGNTIYF. The CDR3 region has the DNA TGTGCCAGCAGTCGGGGTCCTGGAAACACCATATATTTT.

The V and J genes are TRBV2 and TRBJ1-1; tentatively, D is TRBD1 (6 bases). Germline V gene data show CDR1 as SNHLY and CDR2 as FYNNEI. Trimming cost V 8 bases and J 6 bases, with 16 bases left between them. This CDR3 spans 13 amino acids. The CDR3 coding sequence is TGTGCCAGCCCGATCGGGGGGCGGCCTGAAGCTTTCTTT. Translation gives CASPIGGRPEAFF.

This sequence joins TRBV7-6 and TRBJ2-1; TRBD2 might be the D (7 bases). CDR3 size: 14 residues. Deletions cut 3 bases from V and 7 bases from J, with 13 bases between. Germline V lookup: CDR1 SGHVS, CDR2 FNYEAQ. The CDR3 DNA reads TGTGCCAGCAGCTTCGGCGGGGGCCCTAATGAGCAGTTCTTC. Translated: CASSFGGGPNEQFF.

The rearrangement joins TRBV29-1 to TRBJ1-5; TRBD1 agrees at 7 bases. V was pared by 4 bases and J by 2 bases, with 2 bases of the junction left unmatched. CDR3 length: 13 residues. The germline V gene encodes CDR1 SQVTM and CDR2 ANQGSEA. This chain's CDR3 is CSVGQGGNQPQHF. CDR3 DNA sequence: TGCAGCGTTGGACAGGGTGGCAATCAGCCCCAGCATTTT.